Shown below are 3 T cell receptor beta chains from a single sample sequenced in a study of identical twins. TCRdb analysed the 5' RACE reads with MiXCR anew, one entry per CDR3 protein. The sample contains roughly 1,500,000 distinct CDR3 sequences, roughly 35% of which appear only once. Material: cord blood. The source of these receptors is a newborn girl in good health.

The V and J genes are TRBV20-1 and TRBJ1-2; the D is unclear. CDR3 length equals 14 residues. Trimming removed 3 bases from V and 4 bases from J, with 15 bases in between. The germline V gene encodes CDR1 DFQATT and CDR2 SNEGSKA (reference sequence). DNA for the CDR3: TGCAGTGCTAGGGACGGTGAGCCCCTCTATGGCTACACCTTC. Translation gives CSARDGEPLYGYTF.

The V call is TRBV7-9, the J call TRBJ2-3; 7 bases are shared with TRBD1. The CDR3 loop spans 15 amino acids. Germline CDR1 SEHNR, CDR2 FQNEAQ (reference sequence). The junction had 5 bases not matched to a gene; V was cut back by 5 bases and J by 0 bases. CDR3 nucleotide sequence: TGTGCCAGCAGCAAAGACAGGGTTAGCACAGATACGCAGTATTTT. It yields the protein CASSKDRVSTDTQYF.

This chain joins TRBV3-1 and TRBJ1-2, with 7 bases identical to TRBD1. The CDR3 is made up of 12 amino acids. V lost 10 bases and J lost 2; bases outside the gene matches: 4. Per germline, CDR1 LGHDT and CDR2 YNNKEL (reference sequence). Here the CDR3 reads CATQQGNYGYTF. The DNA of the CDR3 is TGTGCCACCCAACAGGGGAACTATGGCTACACCTTC.